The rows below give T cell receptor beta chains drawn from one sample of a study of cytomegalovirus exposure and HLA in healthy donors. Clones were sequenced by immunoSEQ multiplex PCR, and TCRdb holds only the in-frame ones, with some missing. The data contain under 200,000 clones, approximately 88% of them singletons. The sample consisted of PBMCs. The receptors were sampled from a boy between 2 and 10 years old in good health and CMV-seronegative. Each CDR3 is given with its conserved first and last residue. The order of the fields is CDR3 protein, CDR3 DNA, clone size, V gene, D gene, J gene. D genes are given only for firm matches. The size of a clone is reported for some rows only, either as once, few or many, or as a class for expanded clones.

CDR3: CASSRPGSGNTIYF; DNA: TGTGCCAGTAGTAGACCAGGCTCTGGAAACACCATATATTTT; size: .; V: TRBV19; D: .; J: TRBJ1-3
CDR3: CASSQDERPGLGEKLFF; DNA: TGCGCCAGCAGCCAAGATGAGAGGCCCGGTTTAGGTGAAAAACTGTTTTTT; size: .; V: TRBV4-1; D: .; J: TRBJ1-4
CDR3: CAWTGGSVDEQFF; DNA: TGTGCCTGGACGGGCGGGAGTGTTGATGAGCAGTTCTTC; size: .; V: TRBV30; D: TRBD2; J: TRBJ2-1
CDR3: CAIMSSSGRAEENNEQFF; DNA: TGTGCCATCATGAGTTCTAGCGGGAGGGCCGAGGAAAACAATGAGCAGTTCTTC; size: .; V: TRBV10-3; D: TRBD2; J: TRBJ2-1
CDR3: CASSPGGISNQPQHF; DNA: TGTGCCAGCTCACCAGGGGGCATTAGCAATCAGCCCCAGCATTTT; size: .; V: TRBV18; D: .; J: TRBJ1-5
CDR3: CAYRGEDETQYF; DNA: TGTGCCTACCGTGGGGAGGATGAGACCCAGTACTTC; size: few; V: TRBV30; D: .; J: TRBJ2-5
CDR3: CASSLGGYEQYF; DNA: TGTGCCAGCAGTTTGGGGGGGTACGAGCAGTACTTC; size: .; V: TRBV28; D: TRBD2; J: TRBJ2-7
CDR3: CASSLAKGGGPYEQYF; DNA: TGCGCCAGCAGCTTGGCTAAGGGGGGGGGCCCCTACGAGCAGTACTTC; size: .; V: TRBV5-1; D: .; J: TRBJ2-7
CDR3: CASSVVSGAGGLETQYF; DNA: TGTGCCAGCAGCGTAGTGTCGGGCGCGGGAGGGTTGGAGACCCAGTACTTC; size: .; V: TRBV9; D: TRBD2; J: TRBJ2-5
CDR3: CAISETVLSNQPQHF; DNA: TGTGCCATCAGTGAGACAGTCCTAAGCAATCAGCCCCAGCATTTT; size: .; V: TRBV10-3; D: .; J: TRBJ1-5
CDR3: CASSRLGWREGSYNEQFF; DNA: TGTGCCAGCAGTCGGTTGGGCTGGCGGGAGGGCTCCTACAATGAGCAGTTCTTC; size: .; V: TRBV27; D: TRBD2; J: TRBJ2-1
CDR3: CAISESLLAGEVIPYEQYF; DNA: TGTGCCATCAGTGAGTCCCTACTAGCGGGAGAAGTTATCCCCTACGAGCAGTACTTC; size: .; V: TRBV10-3; D: TRBD2; J: TRBJ2-7
CDR3: CASSIATGSYEQYF; DNA: TGTGCCAGTAGTATCGCCACAGGCTCCTACGAGCAGTACTTC; size: .; V: TRBV19; D: .; J: TRBJ2-7
CDR3: CASSLFRSSYNEQFF; DNA: TGTGCCAGCAGTTTATTTAGGAGCTCCTACAATGAGCAGTTCTTC; size: .; V: TRBV27; D: .; J: TRBJ2-1
CDR3: CASSVGLSYNEQFF; DNA: TGTGCCAGCAGTGTGGGACTCAGCTACAATGAGCAGTTCTTC; size: .; V: TRBV2; D: .; J: TRBJ2-1
CDR3: CASSVDPAGAYEQYF; DNA: TGTGCCAGCAGCGTAGATCCAGCGGGAGCATACGAGCAGTACTTC; size: .; V: TRBV9; D: TRBD2; J: TRBJ2-7
CDR3: CASSQRQGGLDQPQHF; DNA: TGCGCCAGCAGCCAACGACAGGGGGGTTTAGATCAGCCCCAGCATTTT; size: few; V: TRBV4-1; D: TRBD1; J: TRBJ1-5
CDR3: CASSPITGFHEQYF; DNA: TGCGCCAGCAGCCCTATCACAGGGTTTCACGAGCAGTACTTC; size: .; V: TRBV5-1; D: .; J: TRBJ2-7
CDR3: CASSVGQAYEQYF; DNA: TGTGCCAGCAGTGTCGGACAGGCCTACGAGCAGTACTTC; size: .; V: TRBV25-1; D: TRBD1; J: TRBJ2-7
CDR3: CATSSNRGYEQYF; DNA: TGTGCCACCAGCAGCAACAGGGGGTACGAGCAGTACTTC; size: .; V: TRBV15; D: TRBD1; J: TRBJ2-7
CDR3: CASSLVRVAGYTF; DNA: TGTGCCAGCAGCTTGGTCAGGGTAGCTGGCTACACCTTC; size: .; V: TRBV5-6; D: .; J: TRBJ1-2
CDR3: CASSTGTSGTGELFF; DNA: TGTGCCAGCAGTACCGGGACTAGCGGCACCGGGGAGCTGTTTTTT; size: .; V: TRBV2; D: TRBD2; J: TRBJ2-2
CDR3: CASSLGLRESQETQYF; DNA: TGTGCCAGCAGCTTGGGTCTGCGGGAGAGCCAAGAGACCCAGTACTTC; size: .; V: TRBV5-4; D: TRBD2; J: TRBJ2-5
CDR3: CASSQRAQGFYEQYF; DNA: TGTGCCAGCAGTCAAAGGGCACAGGGCTTCTACGAGCAGTACTTC; size: .; V: TRBV27; D: .; J: TRBJ2-7
CDR3: CASSLASDRGLDGYTF; DNA: TGTGCCAGCAGCTTAGCGTCCGACAGGGGGCTTGATGGCTACACCTTC; size: .; V: TRBV7-2; D: TRBD1; J: TRBJ1-2
CDR3: CAISSQGTSEAFF; DNA: TGTGCCATCAGTTCCCAGGGAACGAGTGAAGCTTTCTTT; size: few; V: TRBV10-3; D: .; J: TRBJ1-1
CDR3: CASSPGQVNYEQYF; DNA: TGTGCCAGCAGTCCCGGACAGGTGAACTACGAGCAGTACTTC; size: .; V: TRBV6-1; D: TRBD1; J: TRBJ2-7
CDR3: CASSLAGTTSYNEQFF; DNA: TGTGCCAGCAGCTTAGCTGGGACTACCTCTTACAATGAGCAGTTCTTC; size: .; V: TRBV7-6; D: TRBD2; J: TRBJ2-1
CDR3: CASSFREPSTDTQYF; DNA: TGTGCCAGCAGCTTCCGGGAACCTAGCACAGATACGCAGTATTTT; size: .; V: TRBV11-2; D: .; J: TRBJ2-3
CDR3: CASSLVRTSGSNEQFF; DNA: TGTGCCAGCAGCTTAGTACGGACTAGCGGGAGCAATGAGCAGTTCTTC; size: .; V: TRBV7-9; D: TRBD2; J: TRBJ2-1
CDR3: CATSRDRQETQYF; DNA: TGTGCCACCAGCAGAGATCGTCAGGAGACCCAGTACTTC; size: .; V: TRBV15; D: .; J: TRBJ2-5
CDR3: CASSLPGQGYEKLFF; DNA: TGTGCCAGCAGCTTACCGGGACAGGGGTATGAAAAACTGTTTTTT; size: few; V: TRBV5-6; D: TRBD1; J: TRBJ1-4
CDR3: CASSLGAGANTGELFF; DNA: TGTGCCAGCAGCTTAGGGGCAGGCGCAAACACCGGGGAGCTGTTTTTT; size: .; V: TRBV11-3; D: .; J: TRBJ2-2
CDR3: CASSSRTSGGYNEQFF; DNA: TGTGCCAGCAGCTCGCGGACTAGCGGGGGGTACAATGAGCAGTTCTTC; size: .; V: TRBV11-3; D: TRBD2; J: TRBJ2-1
CDR3: CASSETGGDTEAFF; DNA: TGTGCCAGCAGTGAAACAGGAGGGGACACTGAAGCTTTCTTT; size: .; V: TRBV6-1; D: .; J: TRBJ1-1
CDR3: CASSFSPGTVGETQYF; DNA: TGTGCCAGCAGTTTTTCGCCCGGGACAGTTGGAGAGACCCAGTACTTC; size: .; V: TRBV28; D: TRBD1; J: TRBJ2-5
CDR3: CASSEVMGGADTQYF; DNA: TGTGCCAGCAGTGAAGTTATGGGGGGGGCAGATACGCAGTATTTT; size: few; V: TRBV6-1; D: TRBD2; J: TRBJ2-3
CDR3: CAWSGTRSYEQYF; DNA: TGTGCCTGGAGTGGGACTCGCTCCTACGAGCAGTACTTC; size: few; V: TRBV30; D: .; J: TRBJ2-7
CDR3: CASSLEDTQYF; DNA: TGTGCCAGCAGCCTCGAGGATACGCAGTATTTT; size: once; V: TRBV5-6; D: .; J: TRBJ2-3
CDR3: CASRSGRVGTGELFF; DNA: TGTGCCAGCCGAAGCGGGAGGGTTGGCACCGGGGAGCTGTTTTTT; size: .; V: TRBV2; D: TRBD2; J: TRBJ2-2
CDR3: CASSFDTGGVQETQYF; DNA: TGCGCCAGCAGCTTTGACACCGGAGGAGTCCAAGAGACCCAGTACTTC; size: .; V: TRBV5-1; D: .; J: TRBJ2-5